One sample yielded the 4 T cell receptor beta chains listed below, sequenced in a study of blood T cell repertoires in COVID-19. Only in-frame clones appear in the TCRdb table, and some are missing; sequencing was by immunoSEQ multiplex PCR. This sample has around 100,000 clones, with about 72% found just once. The sequencing input was peripheral blood. Receptor source: a man between 60 and 75 years old with active or convalescent COVID-19.

This rearrangement joins TRBV15 to TRBJ1-6, with unresolved D. The germline gives CDR1 LNHNV, CDR2 YYDKDF (reference sequence). The V gene lost 0 bases and the J gene lost 10 bases, with 7 bases spanning the gap. The CDR3 has 13 residues. The CDR3 coding sequence is TGTGCCACCAGCAGAGATTCGGTCTCACCCCTCCACTTT. Its translation: CATSRDSVSPLHF.

The gene calls are TRBV11-3 and TRBJ2-3, with a weak D call TRBD1 (5 bases). The V gene lost 2 bases and the J gene lost 0 bases, with 12 bases spanning the gap. CDR3 length: 16 amino acids. The germline gives CDR1 SGHNT, CDR2 YENEEA. CDR3 loop: CASSLLSGPSTDTQYF. In nucleotides, the CDR3 is TGTGCCAGCAGCTTACTATCAGGGCCCAGCACAGATACGCAGTATTTT. The whole variable domain, remainder taken from reference TRBV11-3 and TRBJ2-3, is EAGVVQSPRYKIIEKKQPVAFWCNPISGHNTLYWYLQNLGQGPELLIRYENEEAVDDSQLPKDRFSAERLKGVDSTLKIQPAELGDSAVYLCASSLLSGPSTDTQYFGPGTRLTVL.

The count of this clone is one. V usage is TRBV19 and J usage is TRBJ1-1, with D hard to call. Germline lookup yields CDR1 LNHDA and CDR2 SQIVND (reference sequence). Trimming shortened V by 2 bases and J by 10 bases, and 14 bases separated the two germline ends. CDR3 length: 13 residues. CDR3 protein: CASSISGQLRAFF. The DNA of the CDR3 is TGTGCCAGTAGTATAAGCGGCCAGTTAAGAGCTTTCTTT. Using reference TRBV19 and TRBJ1-1 for the parts outside the CDR3, the full variable domain is DGGITQSPKYLFRKEGQNVTLSCEQNLNHDAMYWYRQDPGQGLRLIYYSQIVNDFQKGDIAEGYSVSREKKESFPLTVTSAQKNPTAFYLCASSISGQLRAFFGQGTRLTVV.

The rearrangement links TRBV7-9 to TRBJ2-7, with a weak D call TRBD2 (6 bases). V lost 3 bases and J lost 7, with 13 bases in between. The germline V gene has CDR1 SEHNR and CDR2 FQNEAQ (reference sequence). This CDR3 has 13 amino acids. The CDR3 coding sequence is TGTGCCAGCAGCTTCGGGGGAGTAGGGGAGCAGTACGTC. Amino acid sequence: CASSFGGVGEQYV.